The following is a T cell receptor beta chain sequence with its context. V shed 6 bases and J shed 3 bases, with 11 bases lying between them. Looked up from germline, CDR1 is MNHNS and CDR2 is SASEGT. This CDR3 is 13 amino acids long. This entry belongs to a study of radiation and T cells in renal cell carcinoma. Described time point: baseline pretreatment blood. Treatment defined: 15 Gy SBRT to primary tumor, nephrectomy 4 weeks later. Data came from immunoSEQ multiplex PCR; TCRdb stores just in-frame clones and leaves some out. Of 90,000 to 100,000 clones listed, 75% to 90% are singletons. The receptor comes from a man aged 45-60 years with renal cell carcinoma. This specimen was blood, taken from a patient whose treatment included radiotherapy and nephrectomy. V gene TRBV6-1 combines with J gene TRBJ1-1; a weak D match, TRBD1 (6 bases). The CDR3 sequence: CASSSNRDTEAFF. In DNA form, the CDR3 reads TGTGCCAGCAGCTCAAACAGGGACACTGAAGCTTTCTTT.